The 30 T cell receptor beta chains presented below share a single source sample, sequenced in a study of blood T cell repertoires in COVID-19. TCRdb's copy holds only in-frame clones and misses some; the assay was immunoSEQ multiplex PCR. Here the sample spans 200,000 to 250,000 clones, less than 90% being singletons. Sequencing was carried out using peripheral blood. The receptors originated from a man in his forties with active or convalescent COVID-19.

V gene TRBV14 combines with J gene TRBJ1-2; tentatively, D is TRBD1 (6 bases). The CDR3 loop spans 14 amino acids. Germline values: CDR1 SGHDN, CDR2 FVKESK. V gave up 4 bases and J gave up 8 bases, with 17 bases separating them. The CDR3 region has the DNA TGTGCCAGCAGCCCCAGAGGCTTGACAGGCGGCTACACCTTC. Amino acid sequence: CASSPRGLTGGYTF. Full variable domain (missing parts from reference TRBV14 and TRBJ1-2): EAGVTQFPSHSVIEKGQTVTLRCDPISGHDNLYWYRRVMGKEIKFLLHFVKESKQDESGMPNNRFLAERTGGTYSTLKVQPAELEDSGVYFCASSPRGLTGGYTFGSGTRLTVV.

The rearrangement links TRBV10-3 to TRBJ1-4; weak D call: TRBD1 (6 bases). V was pared by 2 bases and J by 8 bases, with 12 bases between. Germline loops: CDR1 ENHRY, CDR2 SYGVKD. CDR3 length equals 14 residues. CDR3 DNA sequence: TGTGCCATCAGTGAGGCAGGGGCACGGGAAAAACTGTTTTTT. Protein: CAISEAGAREKLFF.

The rearrangement links TRBV28 to TRBJ1-5; perhaps TRBD1 as D (6 bases). The CDR3 has 16 amino acids. Trimming shortened V by 3 bases and J by 4 bases, and 16 bases separated the two germline ends. Germline V CDR1 and CDR2: MDHEN, SYDVKM. CDR3 DNA sequence: TGTGCCAGCAGTTTGACAGGAGGAGGAAGGAATCAGCCCCAGCATTTT. Its translation: CASSLTGGGRNQPQHF.

This clone was recorded once. The chain combines TRBV27 with TRBJ2-1, with TRBD2 identical over 7 bases. The ends lost 0 bases at V and 8 bases at J; junction bases unmatched: 7. Germline CDR1 and CDR2: MNHEY and SMNVEV (reference sequence). The CDR3 sequence is 15 residues long. CDR3 protein: CASSLSGRGVDEQFF. Written as DNA, the CDR3 is TGTGCCAGCAGTTTATCCGGACGGGGGGTCGATGAGCAGTTCTTC.

V is TRBV7-8 and J is TRBJ1-6; 8 bases match TRBD1. V shed 8 bases and J 10 bases; nucleotides not matched to a gene: 10. Germline loops: CDR1 SGHVS, CDR2 FQNEAQ. CDR3 length: 14 residues. The CDR3 loop is CASARGQEGSPLHF. CDR3 DNA: TGTGCCAGCGCAAGGGGACAGGAGGGATCACCCCTCCACTTT.

This chain uses TRBV11-3 with TRBJ2-5; D might be TRBD1 (5 bases). Per germline, CDR1 SGHNT and CDR2 YENEEA. Trimming removed 5 bases from V and 0 bases from J, with 7 bases in between. This CDR3 has 13 amino acids. CDR3 in DNA: TGTGCCAGCAGCCCGGACAACCAAGAGACCCAGTACTTC. Its translation is CASSPDNQETQYF.

The J gene is TRBJ1-1, the V gene TRBV6-5; TRBD1 aligns across 7 bases. Trimming at V came to 6 bases and at J to 7 bases, leaving 8 bases not matched to a gene. Germline CDR1 is MNHEY and CDR2 is SVGAGI. CDR3 length: 13 amino acids. In DNA form, the CDR3 reads TGTGCCAGCAGCCAGGAGGGGGCAAATGAAGCTTTCTTT. Encoded protein: CASSQEGANEAFF.

The chain is built from TRBV27 and TRBJ2-1; 11 bases are shared with TRBD2. The V gene end was trimmed by 9 bases and the J gene end by 4 bases; junction bases not matched to a gene: 2. CDR3 size: 13 residues. Germline assignment: CDR1 MNHEY and CDR2 SMNVEV (reference sequence). The CDR3 reads CASRLAGYNEQFF. The CDR3 nucleotides read TGTGCCAGTCGACTAGCGGGGTACAATGAGCAGTTCTTC.

The count of this clone is one. The V and J genes are TRBV6-5 and TRBJ1-4; 9 positions agree with TRBD1. In germline, CDR1 is MNHEY, CDR2 SVGAGI. Trimming took 7 bases from V and 3 from J; bases not matched to a gene: 6. The CDR3 sequence is 15 residues long. CDR3 protein: CASTDRGKANEKLFF. The CDR3 nucleotides are TGTGCCAGCACGGACAGGGGCAAGGCTAATGAAAAACTGTTTTTT.

This chain connects TRBV10-2 to TRBJ1-4; D not certain. V lost 2 bases, J lost 4 bases, and 2 bases lay in between. CDR3 length: 12 residues. Germline CDR1 and CDR2: WSHSY and SAAADI. The CDR3 sequence is CASSELNEKLFF. As DNA, the CDR3 is TGCGCCAGCAGTGAGCTTAATGAAAAACTGTTTTTT.

The chain has TRBV4-1 and TRBJ1-2; the D is unclear. V shed 1 base and J shed 2 bases, with 11 bases lying between them. Per germline, CDR1 MGHRA and CDR2 YSYEKL. The CDR3 runs to 15 residues. The CDR3 region is CASSQAAGNNYGYTF. CDR3 coding DNA: TGCGCCAGCAGCCAAGCCGCCGGGAACAACTATGGCTACACCTTC.

The chain joins TRBV27 to TRBJ2-7, with D possibly matching TRBD2 (7 bases). The CDR3 contains 16 residues. In germline, CDR1 is MNHEY, CDR2 SMNVEV (reference sequence). V was pared by 1 base and J by 3 bases, with 16 bases between. The CDR3 region is CASSLLIGGGGYEQYF. CDR3 in DNA: TGTGCCAGCAGTTTATTGATCGGGGGAGGGGGCTACGAGCAGTACTTC.

This clone was recorded a few times. The chain joins TRBV6-5 to TRBJ1-1; D might be TRBD1 (6 bases). This CDR3 is 13 amino acids long. The V end lost 6 bases, the J end lost 3 bases, and 11 bases lay between the germline ends. Germline V gives CDR1 MNHEY, CDR2 SVGAGI. CDR3 loop: CASSYDRYTEAFF. In DNA, the CDR3 is TGTGCCAGCAGCTATGACAGGTACACTGAAGCTTTCTTT.

The chain is built from TRBV18 and TRBJ2-2; 7 bases are shared with TRBD1. J was trimmed by 3 bases and V by 2 bases; bases with no gene match: 3. The CDR3 sequence is 15 residues long. Germline V lookup: CDR1 KGHSH, CDR2 LQKENI. The chain's CDR3 is CASSPFDRDTGELFF. As DNA, the CDR3 is TGTGCCAGCTCACCATTCGACAGGGACACCGGGGAGCTGTTTTTT.

The chain recombines TRBV18 with TRBJ2-7; 10 bases fit TRBD1. The CDR3 spans 14 residues. Germline V gene data show CDR1 as KGHSH and CDR2 as LQKENI. J was trimmed by 7 bases and V by 3 bases; bases with no gene match: 6. In DNA form, the CDR3 reads TGTGCCAGCTCACCGACAGGGGGCCGGTATGAGCAGTACTTC. It encodes CASSPTGGRYEQYF.

This clone showed up just a few times. The rearrangement joins TRBV3-1 (or the pseudogene TRBV3-2) to TRBJ2-1; 9 bases align to TRBD2. The ends lost 3 bases at V and 4 bases at J; junction bases unmatched: 4. The CDR3 totals 15 residues. Germline CDR1 LGHDT, CDR2 YNNKEL (reference sequence). CDR3 sequence reads: CASSQGGGGYNEQFF. The DNA of the CDR3 is TGTGCCAGCAGCCAGGGCGGGGGGGGATACAATGAGCAGTTCTTC.

CDR3 loop: CASSPMTYYGYTF. The CDR3 nucleotides are TGTGCCAGCAGCCCGATGACTTACTATGGCTACACCTTC. V is TRBV7-2 and J is TRBJ1-2; D is unresolved. Trimming pared 5 bases from V and 3 bases from J, leaving 10 bases between. CDR3 length: 13 amino acids. Per the germline V gene, CDR1 is SGHTA and CDR2 is FQGNSA.

The J gene is TRBJ1-2, the V gene TRBV7-9; 7 bases are a match to TRBD1. V lost 5 bases, J lost 1 base, and 4 bases stayed unmatched. This CDR3 has 14 amino acids. Germline V gives CDR1 SEHNR, CDR2 FQNEAQ (reference sequence). The CDR3 DNA is TGTGCCAGCAGCCGGGACAGACTTAACTATGGCTACACCTTC. Translation: CASSRDRLNYGYTF. The variable domain in full, with the rest retrieved from reference TRBV7-9 and TRBJ1-2, is DTGVSQNPRHKITKRGQNVTFRCDPISEHNRLYWYRQTLGQGPEFLTYFQNEAQLEKSRLLSDRFSAERPKGSFSTLEIQRTEQGDSAMYLCASSRDRLNYGYTFGSGTRLTVV.

The rearrangement joins TRBV6-5 to TRBJ2-2; perhaps TRBD2 as D (7 bases). V gave up 5 bases and J gave up 8 bases, with 15 bases separating them. The CDR3 length is 14 residues. Germline CDR1 reads MNHEY; CDR2 reads SVGAGI. CDR3 coding DNA: TGTGCCAGCAGTAGAGGGGGGGGTAAAGGGGAGCTGTTTTTT. Protein sequence: CASSRGGGKGELFF.

This chain joins TRBV27 and TRBJ1-1, with TRBD1 matching over 7 bases. After removal of 6 bases from V and 5 bases from J, the junction contained 6 bases not matched to a gene. The germline V gene encodes CDR1 MNHEY and CDR2 SMNVEV (reference sequence). The CDR3 extends over 13 amino acids. The CDR3 coding sequence is TGTGCCAGCAGCCACAGGGGAGTGACTGAAGCTTTCTTT. This translates into CASSHRGVTEAFF.

This chain links TRBV5-6 with TRBJ2-2; D perhaps matches TRBD1 (6 bases). The CDR3 loop spans 17 amino acids. Germline V gene lookup returns CDR1 SGHDT and CDR2 YYEEEE. The V gene lost 4 bases and the J gene lost 2 bases, with 18 bases spanning the gap. The CDR3 DNA reads TGTGCCAGCAGCAACGTATGGAACAGGGACAACACCGGGGAGCTGTTTTTT. It encodes CASSNVWNRDNTGELFF. The entire variable domain, with the rest obtained from reference TRBV5-6 and TRBJ2-2, is as follows: DAGVTQSPTHLIKTRGQQVTLRCSPKSGHDTVSWYQQALGQGPQFIFQYYEEEERQRGNFPDRFSGHQFPNYSSELNVNALLLGDSALYLCASSNVWNRDNTGELFFGEGSRLTVL.

V is TRBV7-9 and J is TRBJ2-7; D is unresolved. V lost 4 bases to trimming and J lost 1 base, with 8 bases between them. Germline V gives CDR1 SEHNR, CDR2 FQNEAQ (reference sequence). The CDR3 covers 13 residues. CDR3 loop: CASSSLISYEQYF. The CDR3 DNA follows: TGTGCCAGCAGCTCCCTTATATCCTACGAGCAGTACTTC.

The chain employs TRBV16 and TRBJ2-7; D uncertain. From germline, CDR1 is KGHSY and CDR2 FQNENV. Trimming took off 1 base at V and 4 bases at J, with 11 bases between the two ends. The CDR3 covers 14 residues. This CDR3 is CASSQWAAGYEQYF. The CDR3 coding sequence is TGTGCCAGCAGCCAATGGGCAGCTGGATACGAGCAGTACTTC. The whole variable domain, remainder taken from reference TRBV16 and TRBJ2-7, is GEEVAQTPKHLVRGEGQKAKLYCAPIKGHSYVFWYQQVLKNEFKFLISFQNENVFDETGMPKERFSAKCLPNSPCSLEIQATKLEDSAVYFCASSQWAAGYEQYFGPGTRLTVT.

V usage is TRBV12-3 or TRBV12-4 and J usage is TRBJ1-5; TRBD1 is a possible D gene (5 bases). The CDR3 has 13 amino acids. Trimming took off 2 bases at V and 6 bases at J, with 8 bases between the two ends. The CDR3 region has the DNA TGTGCCAGCAGTTTACAGGGATCTCAGCCCCAGCATTTT. Protein sequence: CASSLQGSQPQHF.

The rearrangement uses TRBV19 and TRBJ2-1; 13 bases fit TRBD2. This CDR3 is built from 15 residues. In germline, CDR1 is LNHDA, CDR2 SQIVND (reference sequence). Germline trimming cut 3 bases from V and 6 bases from J; bases unmatched to any gene: 2. The DNA for the CDR3 is TGTGCCAGTAGTATGGGGACTAGCGGGACCAATGAGCAGTTCTTC. Translated, it gives CASSMGTSGTNEQFF.

This clone was counted only a few times. The V call is TRBV12-3 or TRBV12-4, the J call TRBJ1-6; tentative D call: TRBD1 (5 bases). The CDR3 is made up of 13 amino acids. Trimming removed 6 bases at V and 6 bases at J, with 9 bases between. The CDR3, as DNA: TGTGCCAGCAGGGACACATTTAATTCACCCCTCCACTTT. Amino acids: CASRDTFNSPLHF.

In its sample, this clone was seen a few times. V is TRBV19 and J is TRBJ2-1, with 10 bases that match TRBD1. The germline V gene has CDR1 LNHDA and CDR2 SQIVND (reference sequence). The CDR3 is 16 residues long. V lost 3 bases, J lost 1 base, and 3 bases stayed unmatched. The CDR3: CASSIRTGGSYNEQFF. Written as DNA, the CDR3 is TGTGCCAGTAGTATCCGGACAGGGGGTTCCTACAATGAGCAGTTCTTC.

The chain combines TRBV2 with TRBJ1-1; D is undetermined. The CDR3 contains 12 residues. Germline CDR1 reads SNHLY; CDR2 reads FYNNEI. V lost 1 base, J lost 8 bases, and 8 bases lay in between. CDR3 sequence (DNA): TGTGCCAGCAGTGAAGAAATCTTCGAAGCTTTCTTT. It codes for CASSEEIFEAFF. Full variable domain (outside the CDR3, taken from reference TRBV2 and TRBJ1-1): EPEVTQTPSHQVTQMGQEVILRCVPISNHLYFYWYRQILGQKVEFLVSFYNNEISEKSEIFDDQFSVERPDGSNFTLKIRSTKLEDSAMYFCASSEEIFEAFFGQGTRLTVV.

V usage is TRBV5-8 and J usage is TRBJ2-3; TRBD1 is a possible D gene (5 bases). CDR1 and CDR2 (germline): SGHTS, YDEGEE. V lost 5 bases and J 10 bases, leaving 20 bases between the germline ends. CDR3 length equals 14 residues. This CDR3 is CASSQGLPSGSQYF. The CDR3 nucleotides read TGTGCCAGCAGTCAGGGATTGCCCTCGGGTTCGCAGTATTTT.

This chain joins TRBV4-1 and TRBJ1-1; 9 nucleotides agree with TRBD1. Trimming at V came to 1 base and at J to 2 bases, leaving 5 bases not matched to a gene. The germline V gene has CDR1 MGHRA and CDR2 YSYEKL. The CDR3 is 16 amino acids. CDR3 coding DNA: TGCGCCAGCAGCCAAGGAGGGACAGGGATCAACACTGAAGCTTTCTTT. Its translation is CASSQGGTGINTEAFF.